The entry below gives a single TCR beta chain sequence along with its context. The antigen is unknown. This specimen belongs to a study of CD8+ T cells in alopecia areata. Study-wide results and caveats: A large proportion of expanded lesional clones were detected persisting in scalp and blood during tofacitinib.

The length of the CDR3 is 11 residues. Trimming pared 6 bases from V and 10 bases from J, leaving 11 bases between. The germline V gene encodes CDR1 SGDLS and CDR2 YYNGEE. Treatment reported: oral pan-JAK inhibitor, 5-10 mg twice daily. As part of sample collection, lesional scalp punch biopsies and peripheral blood were taken from alopecia areata patients. Isolated RNA was reverse transcribed into cDNA used as the sequencing template. This table comes from immunoSEQ multiplex PCR, and its TCRdb copy is limited to in-frame clones, with some not included. The table lists 200,000 or so clones, 58% of them singletons, with about 5.1% in the top ten.

The origin of this receptor is a human donor with alopecia areata. The V call is TRBV9, the J call TRBJ2-1; D gene uncertain. The input for sequencing was CD4+ T cells sorted from blood, taken at week 24, from a patient treated with tofacitinib. The CDR3 DNA sequence: TGTGCCAGCATTCGGTGCGTGGAGCAGTTCTTC. It translates to CASIRCVEQFF.